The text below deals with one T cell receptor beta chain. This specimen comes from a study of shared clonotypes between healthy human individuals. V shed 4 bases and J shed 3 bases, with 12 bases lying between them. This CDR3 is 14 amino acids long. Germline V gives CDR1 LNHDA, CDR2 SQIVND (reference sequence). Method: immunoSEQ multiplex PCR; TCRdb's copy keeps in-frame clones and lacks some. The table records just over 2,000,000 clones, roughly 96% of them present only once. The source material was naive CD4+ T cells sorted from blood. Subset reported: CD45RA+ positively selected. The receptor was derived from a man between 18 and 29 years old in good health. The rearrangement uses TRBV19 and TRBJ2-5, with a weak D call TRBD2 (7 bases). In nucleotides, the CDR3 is TGTGCCAGTAGTACTGTAGGGGGGGAAGAGACCCAGTACTTC. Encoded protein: CASSTVGGEETQYF. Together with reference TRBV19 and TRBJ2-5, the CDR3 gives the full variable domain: DGGITQSPKYLFRKEGQNVTLSCEQNLNHDAMYWYRQDPGQGLRLIYYSQIVNDFQKGDIAEGYSVSREKKESFPLTVTSAQKNPTAFYLCASSTVGGEETQYFGPGTRLLVL.